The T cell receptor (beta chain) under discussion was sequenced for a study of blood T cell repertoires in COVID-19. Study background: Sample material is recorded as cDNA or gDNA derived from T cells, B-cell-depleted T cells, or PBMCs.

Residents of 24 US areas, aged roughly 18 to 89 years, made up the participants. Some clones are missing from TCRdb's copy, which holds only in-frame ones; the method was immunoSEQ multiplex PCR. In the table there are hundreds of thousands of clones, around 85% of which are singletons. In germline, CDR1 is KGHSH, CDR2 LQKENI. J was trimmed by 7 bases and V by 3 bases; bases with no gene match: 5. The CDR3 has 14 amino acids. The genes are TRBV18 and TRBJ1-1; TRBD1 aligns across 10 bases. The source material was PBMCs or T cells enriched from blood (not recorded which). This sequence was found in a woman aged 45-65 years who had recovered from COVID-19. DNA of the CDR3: TGTGCCAGCTCACCGGGACAGGGGACCCTTGAAGCTTTCTTT. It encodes CASSPGQGTLEAFF.